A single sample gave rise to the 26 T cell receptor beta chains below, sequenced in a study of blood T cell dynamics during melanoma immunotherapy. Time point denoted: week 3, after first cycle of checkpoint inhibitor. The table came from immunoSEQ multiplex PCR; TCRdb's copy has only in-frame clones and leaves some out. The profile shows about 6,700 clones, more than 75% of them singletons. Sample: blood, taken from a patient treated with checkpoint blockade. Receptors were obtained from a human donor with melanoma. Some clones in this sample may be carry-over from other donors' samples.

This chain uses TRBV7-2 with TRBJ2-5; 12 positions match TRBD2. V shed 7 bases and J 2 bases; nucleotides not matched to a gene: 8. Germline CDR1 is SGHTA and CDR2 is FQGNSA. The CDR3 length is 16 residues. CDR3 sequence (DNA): TGTGCCAGCAAACAGACTAGCGGGGGACGACAAGAGACCCAGTACTTC. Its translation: CASKQTSGGRQETQYF.

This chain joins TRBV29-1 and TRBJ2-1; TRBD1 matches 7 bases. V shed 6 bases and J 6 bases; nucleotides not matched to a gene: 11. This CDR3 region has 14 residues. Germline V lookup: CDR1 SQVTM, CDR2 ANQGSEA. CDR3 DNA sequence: TGCAGCGTCGAAAAGACAGGGCCAACCAATGAGCAGTTCTTC. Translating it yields CSVEKTGPTNEQFF.

CDR3 in DNA: TGTGCCAGTAAACCCACTAGCGGGTTGGGGAATGAGCAGTTCTTC. As protein: CASKPTSGLGNEQFF. The chain couples TRBV19 to TRBJ2-1; the match to TRBD2 covers 9 bases. J was trimmed by 7 bases and V by 7 bases; bases with no gene match: 11. CDR3 size: 15 residues. Germline V gene sequence: CDR1 LNHDA, CDR2 SQIVND (reference sequence).

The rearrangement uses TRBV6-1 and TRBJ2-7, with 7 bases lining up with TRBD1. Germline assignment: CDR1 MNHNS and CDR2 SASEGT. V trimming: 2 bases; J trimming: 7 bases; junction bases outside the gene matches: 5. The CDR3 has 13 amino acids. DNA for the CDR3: TGTGCCAGCAGTGAACAGGGGGTGTTGGAGCAGTACTTC. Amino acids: CASSEQGVLEQYF.

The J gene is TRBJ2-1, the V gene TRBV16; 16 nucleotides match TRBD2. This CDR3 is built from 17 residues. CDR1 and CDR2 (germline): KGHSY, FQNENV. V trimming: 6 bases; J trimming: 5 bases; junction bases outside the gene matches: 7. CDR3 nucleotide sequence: TGTGCCAGCAGACGAAGCGGGACTAGCGGGGGGGACAATGAGCAGTTCTTC. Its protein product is CASRRSGTSGGDNEQFF.

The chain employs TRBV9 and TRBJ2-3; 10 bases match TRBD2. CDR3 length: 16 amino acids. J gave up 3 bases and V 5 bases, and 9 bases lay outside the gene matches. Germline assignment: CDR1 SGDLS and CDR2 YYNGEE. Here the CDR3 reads CASSSVGGLATDTQYF. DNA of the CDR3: TGTGCCAGCAGTTCTGTCGGGGGACTAGCGACAGATACGCAGTATTTT. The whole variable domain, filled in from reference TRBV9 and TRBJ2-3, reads DSGVTQTPKHLITATGQRVTLRCSPRSGDLSVYWYQQSLDQGLQFLIQYYNGEERAKGNILERFSAQQFPDLHSELNLSSLELGDSALYFCASSSVGGLATDTQYFGPGTRLTVL.

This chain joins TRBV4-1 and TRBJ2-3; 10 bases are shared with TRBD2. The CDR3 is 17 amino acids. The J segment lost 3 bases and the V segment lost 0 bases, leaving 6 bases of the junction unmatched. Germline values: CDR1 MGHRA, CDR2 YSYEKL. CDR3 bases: TGCGCCAGCAGCCAAGATCTAGCGGGGGAGGGGACAGATACGCAGTATTTT. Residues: CASSQDLAGEGTDTQYF.

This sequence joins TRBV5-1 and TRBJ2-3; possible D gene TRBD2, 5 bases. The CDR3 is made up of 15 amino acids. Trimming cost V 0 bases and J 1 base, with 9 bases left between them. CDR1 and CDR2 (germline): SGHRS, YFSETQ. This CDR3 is CASSLAVSGTDTQYF. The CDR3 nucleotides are TGCGCCAGCAGCTTGGCCGTTAGCGGCACAGATACGCAGTATTTT.

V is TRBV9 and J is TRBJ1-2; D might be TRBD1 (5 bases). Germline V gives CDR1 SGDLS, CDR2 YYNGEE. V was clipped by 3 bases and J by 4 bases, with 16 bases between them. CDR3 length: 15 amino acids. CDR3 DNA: TGTGCCAGCAGCGCCGGGCGGGGCGGTCTCTATGGCTACACCTTC. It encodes CASSAGRGGLYGYTF.

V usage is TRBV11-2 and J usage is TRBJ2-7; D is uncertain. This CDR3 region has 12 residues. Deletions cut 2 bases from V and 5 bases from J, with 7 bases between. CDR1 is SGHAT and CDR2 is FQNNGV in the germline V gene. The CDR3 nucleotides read TGTGCCAGCAGCTTAAGGAGAGACGAGCAGTACTTC. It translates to CASSLRRDEQYF. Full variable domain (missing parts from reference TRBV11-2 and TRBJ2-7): EAGVAQSPRYKIIEKRQSVAFWCNPISGHATLYWYQQILGQGPKLLIQFQNNGVVDDSQLPKDRFSAERLKGVDSTLKIQPAKLEDSAVYLCASSLRRDEQYFGPGTRLTVT.

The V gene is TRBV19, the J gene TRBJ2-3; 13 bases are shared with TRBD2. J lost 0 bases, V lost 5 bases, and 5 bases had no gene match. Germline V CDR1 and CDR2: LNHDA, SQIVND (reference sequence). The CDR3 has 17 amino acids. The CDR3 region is CASSRTSGGPSTDTQYF. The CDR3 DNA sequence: TGTGCCAGTAGTCGGACTAGCGGGGGCCCTAGCACAGATACGCAGTATTTT.

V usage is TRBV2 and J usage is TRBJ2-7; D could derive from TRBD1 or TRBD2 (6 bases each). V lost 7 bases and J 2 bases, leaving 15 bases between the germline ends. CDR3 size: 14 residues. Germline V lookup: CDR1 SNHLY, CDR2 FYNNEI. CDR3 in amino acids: CASTLGGSAYEQYF. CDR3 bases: TGTGCCAGCACCTTAGGGGGGTCAGCCTACGAGCAGTACTTC.

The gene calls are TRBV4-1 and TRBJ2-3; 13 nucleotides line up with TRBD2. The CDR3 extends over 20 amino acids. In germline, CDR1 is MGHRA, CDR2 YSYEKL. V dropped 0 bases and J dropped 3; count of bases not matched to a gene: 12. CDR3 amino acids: CASSQDEGGLAGPKTDTQYF. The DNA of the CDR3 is TGCGCCAGCAGCCAAGATGAGGGGGGACTAGCGGGACCAAAGACAGATACGCAGTATTTT.

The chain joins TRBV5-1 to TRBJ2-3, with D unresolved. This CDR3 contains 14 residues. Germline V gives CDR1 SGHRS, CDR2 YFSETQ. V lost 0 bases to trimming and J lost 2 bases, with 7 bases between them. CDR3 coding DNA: TGCGCCAGCAGCTTGGTTGGCCTCACAGATACGCAGTATTTT. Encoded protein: CASSLVGLTDTQYF.

The CDR3 loop is CATTSGGYEQYF. The CDR3 DNA sequence: TGTGCCACCACTAGCGGGGGTTACGAGCAGTACTTC. The chain combines TRBV28 with TRBJ2-7; 11 nucleotides match TRBD2. The CDR3 runs to 12 residues. V was clipped by 10 bases and J by 4 bases; unmatched bases: 3. Germline assignment: CDR1 MDHEN and CDR2 SYDVKM.

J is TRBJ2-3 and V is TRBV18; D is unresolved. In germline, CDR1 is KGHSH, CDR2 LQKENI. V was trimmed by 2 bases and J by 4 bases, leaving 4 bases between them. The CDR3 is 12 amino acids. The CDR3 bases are TGTGCCAGCTCACCAGACGCAGATACGCAGTATTTT. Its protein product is CASSPDADTQYF.

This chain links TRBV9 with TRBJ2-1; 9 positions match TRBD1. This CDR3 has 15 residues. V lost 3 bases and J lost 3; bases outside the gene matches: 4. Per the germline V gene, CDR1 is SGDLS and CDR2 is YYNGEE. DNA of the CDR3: TGTGCCAGCAGCGACGCGGGACAGGGCTACAATGAGCAGTTCTTC. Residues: CASSDAGQGYNEQFF.

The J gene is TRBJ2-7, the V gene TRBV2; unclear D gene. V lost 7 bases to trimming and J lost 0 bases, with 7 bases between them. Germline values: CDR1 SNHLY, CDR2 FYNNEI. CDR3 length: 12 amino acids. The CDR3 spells CASNKDSYEQYF. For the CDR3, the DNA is TGTGCCAGCAATAAGGACTCCTACGAGCAGTACTTC.

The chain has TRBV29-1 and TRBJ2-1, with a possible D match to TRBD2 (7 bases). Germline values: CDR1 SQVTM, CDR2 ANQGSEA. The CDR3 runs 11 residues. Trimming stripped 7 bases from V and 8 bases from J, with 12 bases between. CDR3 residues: CSAWGGDEQFF. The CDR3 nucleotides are TGCAGCGCCTGGGGGGGCGATGAGCAGTTCTTC.

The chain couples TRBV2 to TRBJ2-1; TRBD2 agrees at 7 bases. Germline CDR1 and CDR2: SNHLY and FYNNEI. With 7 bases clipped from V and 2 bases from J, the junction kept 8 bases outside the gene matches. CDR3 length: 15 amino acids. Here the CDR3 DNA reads TGTGCCAGCAAGGGTGTCGGGGGGACCTACAATGAGCAGTTCTTC. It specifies CASKGVGGTYNEQFF.

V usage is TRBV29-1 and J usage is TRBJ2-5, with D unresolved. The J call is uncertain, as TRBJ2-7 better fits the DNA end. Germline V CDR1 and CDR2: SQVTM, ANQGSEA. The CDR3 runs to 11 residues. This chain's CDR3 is CSVPPSYEQYF. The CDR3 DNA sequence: TGCAGCGTTCCCCCTTCCTACGAGCAGTACTTC.

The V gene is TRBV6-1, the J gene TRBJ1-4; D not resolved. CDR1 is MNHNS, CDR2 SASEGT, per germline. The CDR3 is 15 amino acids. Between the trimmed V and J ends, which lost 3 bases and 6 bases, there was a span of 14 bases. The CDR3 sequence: CASSDNPRADEKLFF. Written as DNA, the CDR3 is TGTGCCAGCAGTGATAATCCCAGAGCGGATGAAAAACTGTTTTTT.

The CDR3 here is CASSLGREGREQYF. CDR3 nucleotide sequence: TGTGCCAGCAGCTTAGGGCGGGAGGGCCGCGAGCAGTACTTC. This chain uses TRBV7-2 with TRBJ2-7; 9 bases agree with TRBD2. Looked up from germline, CDR1 is SGHTA and CDR2 is FQGNSA. Germline trimming cut 1 base from V and 6 bases from J; bases unmatched to any gene: 4. The CDR3 spans 14 residues.

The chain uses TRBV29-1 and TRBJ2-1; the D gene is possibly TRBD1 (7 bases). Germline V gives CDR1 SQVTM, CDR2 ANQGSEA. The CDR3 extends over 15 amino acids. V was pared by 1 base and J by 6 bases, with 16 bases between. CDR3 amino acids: CSVEAPGGRGNEQFF. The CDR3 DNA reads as TGCAGCGTTGAAGCCCCAGGGGGGAGAGGCAATGAGCAGTTCTTC.

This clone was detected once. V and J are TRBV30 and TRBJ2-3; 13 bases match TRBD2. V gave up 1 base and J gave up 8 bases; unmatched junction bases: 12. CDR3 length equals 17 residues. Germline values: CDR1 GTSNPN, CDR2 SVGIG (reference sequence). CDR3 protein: CAWSAGTSGTAQGTQYF. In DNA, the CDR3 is TGTGCCTGGAGTGCCGGGACTAGCGGGACCGCACAGGGTACGCAGTATTTT.

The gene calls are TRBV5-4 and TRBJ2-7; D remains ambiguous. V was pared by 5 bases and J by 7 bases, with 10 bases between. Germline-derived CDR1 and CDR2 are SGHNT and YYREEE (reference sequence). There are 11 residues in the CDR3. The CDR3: CASSLSEEQYF. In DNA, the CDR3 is TGTGCCAGCAGTCTCTCGGAGGAGCAGTACTTC.